The 14 T cell receptor beta chains in this list originate from one sample, sequenced in a study of PD-1 blockade in classical Hodgkin lymphoma. Profiling relied on immunoSEQ multiplex PCR, and the TCRdb table lists in-frame clones only, not all of them. The table lists roughly 100,000 clones, more than 85% of them singletons, with about 6.4% in the top ten. All patients experienced relapse after autologous stem cell transplantation, and brentuximab vedotin exposure was variable. This specimen was peripheral blood mononuclear cells (PBMCs), taken before the second cycle of nivolumab. These receptors all come from a human donor with classical Hodgkin lymphoma.

The chain couples TRBV4-2 to TRBJ2-3, with 13 positions matching TRBD2. The CDR3 has 16 amino acids. The trim removed 1 base at V and 6 bases at J, leaving 4 bases unmatched. Germline loops: CDR1 LGHNA, CDR2 YNFKEQ. CDR3 sequence: CASSQVRLAGGDTQYF. The CDR3 bases are TGTGCCAGCAGCCAAGTCCGACTAGCGGGGGGCGATACGCAGTATTTT.

J is TRBJ1-1 and V is TRBV6-1; weak D call: TRBD1 (6 bases). V was cut by 6 bases and J by 4 bases, with 18 bases left in between. Germline V lookup: CDR1 MNHNS, CDR2 SASEGT. The CDR3 runs to 15 residues. CDR3 bases: TGTGCCAGCAGGCCCCACAGGGAGATGGGCACTGAAGCTTTCTTT. Translated: CASRPHREMGTEAFF.

The V call is TRBV9, the J call TRBJ2-3, with D unresolved. CDR1 is SGDLS and CDR2 is YYNGEE in the germline V gene. Trimming removed 0 bases from V and 0 bases from J, with 11 bases in between. The CDR3 spans 16 residues. CDR3 nucleotide sequence: TGTGCCAGCAGCGTAGTAACGGGTTATAGCACAGATACGCAGTATTTT. This codes for CASSVVTGYSTDTQYF.

The chain links TRBV9 to TRBJ2-7; D is unclear. The CDR3 contains 14 residues. V lost 0 bases, J lost 0 bases, and 7 bases lay in between. Germline V gene lookup returns CDR1 SGDLS and CDR2 YYNGEE. DNA of the CDR3: TGTGCCAGCAGCGTAGCGTACGACTCCTACGAGCAGTACTTC. Translation: CASSVAYDSYEQYF.

The gene calls are TRBV25-1 and TRBJ1-4; maybe TRBD1 (6 bases). This CDR3 is 14 amino acids long. CDR1 is MGHDK and CDR2 is SYGVNS in the germline V gene. V shed 6 bases and J shed 8 bases, with 16 bases lying between them. The CDR3 reads CASRGGKGWEKLFF. In DNA, the CDR3 is TGTGCCAGCAGAGGGGGAAAGGGCTGGGAAAAACTGTTTTTT.

The chain has TRBV19 and TRBJ2-3, with TRBD1 matching 9 bases. The germline CDR1 and CDR2 sequences are LNHDA and SQIVND (reference sequence). The CDR3 has 16 amino acids. Trimming took 5 bases from V and 1 from J; bases not matched to a gene: 7. The chain's CDR3 is CASSLPGQGGTDTQYF. Here the CDR3 DNA reads TGTGCCAGTAGTCTCCCGGGACAGGGTGGCACAGATACGCAGTATTTT.

The CDR3 here is CASSDTGPLPDTQYF. The DNA of the CDR3 is TGCGCCAGCAGTGACACCGGGCCCCTACCGGATACGCAGTATTTT. The V gene is TRBV10-1, the J gene TRBJ2-3, with D hard to call. Germline assignment: CDR1 WNHNN and CDR2 SYGVQD (reference sequence). This CDR3 comprises 15 residues. V lost 3 bases to trimming and J lost 6 bases, with 16 bases between them.

The rearrangement uses TRBV5-1 and TRBJ1-1; a weak D match, TRBD1 (6 bases). The V end was cut by 2 bases, the J end by 3 bases, with 11 bases between. This CDR3 region has 14 residues. The V gene's germline CDR1 is SGHRS and CDR2 YFSETQ. CDR3 coding DNA: TGCGCCAGCAGCTTCACTCCAGGGGACACTGAAGCTTTCTTT. Protein: CASSFTPGDTEAFF.

The chain couples TRBV10-1 to TRBJ2-1, with a tentative D call TRBD2 (7 bases). Germline V gene lookup returns CDR1 WNHNN and CDR2 SYGVQD (reference sequence). This CDR3 has 13 residues. V was shortened by 6 bases and J by 6 bases, with 12 bases between the two germline ends. The CDR3 region is CASSKGGVNEQFF. CDR3 DNA sequence: TGCGCCAGCAGCAAGGGGGGGGTCAATGAGCAGTTCTTC.

This chain connects TRBV14 to TRBJ1-4; TRBD1 matches 9 bases. The germline V gene has CDR1 SGHDN and CDR2 FVKESK. CDR3 length: 16 residues. V shed 3 bases and J 6 bases; nucleotides not matched to a gene: 8. CDR3: CASSHMPGQGHEKLFF. CDR3 coding DNA: TGTGCCAGCAGCCACATGCCGGGACAGGGCCATGAAAAACTGTTTTTT.

V and J are TRBV10-3 and TRBJ1-1; D might be TRBD1 (6 bases). V lost 2 bases and J lost 8, with 12 bases in between. The germline V gene encodes CDR1 ENHRY and CDR2 SYGVKD. The CDR3 spans 13 residues. This chain's CDR3 is CAISERGVEEAFF. DNA of the CDR3: TGTGCCATCAGTGAGAGGGGGGTGGAAGAAGCTTTCTTT.

The chain has TRBV5-6 and TRBJ1-1; D remains ambiguous. CDR3 length: 13 residues. V lost 1 base and J lost 1, with 5 bases in between. CDR1 SGHDT and CDR2 YYEEEE come from the germline V gene. CDR3 sequence (DNA): TGTGCCAGCAGCTTGCTGGGGAACACTGAAGCTTTCTTT. This codes for CASSLLGNTEAFF.

Details on this clone: Other nucleotide sequences from this sample produce the same CDR3. The chain employs TRBV7-6 and TRBJ1-2; the D gene is possibly TRBD1 (5 bases). Germline CDR1 reads SGHVS; CDR2 reads FNYEAQ. The CDR3 spans 13 residues. Trimming took off 4 bases at V and 4 bases at J, with 10 bases between the two ends. CDR3 sequence (DNA): TGTGCCAGCAGCTCCCGGGGGGGCTATGGCTACACCTTC. Protein: CASSSRGGYGYTF.

The V gene is TRBV5-5, the J gene TRBJ1-2; 10 bases fit TRBD1. Unmatched junction bases numbered 4, after V lost 3 bases and J lost 2 bases. CDR1 SGHKS and CDR2 YYEKEE come from the germline V gene (reference sequence). The CDR3 has 15 residues. For the CDR3, the DNA is TGTGCCAGCAGCTGGACAGGGGGAGAAAACTATGGCTACACCTTC. Translated: CASSWTGGENYGYTF.